This T cell receptor (beta chain) was sequenced for a study of cytomegalovirus exposure and HLA in healthy donors. Whole-study results and caveats: In a later analysis, across HLA loci, associated TCR counts were highest for DRB1, lowest for HLA-C. V segments that were indistinguishable, TRBV6-2 and TRBV6-3 among them, were omitted from analysis. Most of the TCR beta V segments (in an earlier analysis) were productive either about 87% or about 30% of the time.

The study ran its PCR with 60 Vbeta and 13 Jbeta primers. Source study methods: Later analysis identified tens of millions of unique TCR beta chains, 9 million to 12 million shared. Generated by immunoSEQ multiplex PCR, the TCRdb table keeps only in-frame clones and is missing some. V, J and clone size derive from that table, while D and trimming were established from the DNA sequence. Its table records 200,000 to 250,000 clones. About this clone: The antigen remains undetermined. A junction end diverges from the germline sequence, so it may reflect a read error. The sample carries other DNA sequences with the same CDR3.

The CDR3 totals 15 residues. CDR1 MNHNS and CDR2 SASEGT come from the germline V gene. The source material was PBMCs. This TCR derives from a woman aged 25 to 45 in good health and CMV-seropositive. This chain connects TRBV6-1 to TRBJ1-4, with 7 bases that match TRBD1. As DNA, the CDR3 is TGCGCCAGCAGTGACAGGGTCGCGGGGAATGAAAAACTGTTTTTT. Protein: CASSDRVAGNEKLFF.